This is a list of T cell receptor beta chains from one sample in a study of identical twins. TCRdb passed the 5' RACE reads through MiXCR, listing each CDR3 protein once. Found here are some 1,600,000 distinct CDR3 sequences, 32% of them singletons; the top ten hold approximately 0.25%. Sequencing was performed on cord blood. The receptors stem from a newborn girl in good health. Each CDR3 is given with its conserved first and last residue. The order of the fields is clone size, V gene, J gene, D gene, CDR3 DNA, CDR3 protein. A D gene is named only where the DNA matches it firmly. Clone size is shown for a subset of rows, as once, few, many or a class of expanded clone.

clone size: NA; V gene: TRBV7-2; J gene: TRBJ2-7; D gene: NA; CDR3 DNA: TGTGCCAGCAGCTTAGTATCGAATAGGGGGGGATACGAGCAGTACTTC; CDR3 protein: CASSLVSNRGGYEQYF
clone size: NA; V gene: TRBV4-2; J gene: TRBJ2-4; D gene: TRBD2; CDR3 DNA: TGTGCCAGCAGCCAAGAGCCTAGCGGGGGCATTCAGTACTTC; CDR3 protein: CASSQEPSGGIQYF
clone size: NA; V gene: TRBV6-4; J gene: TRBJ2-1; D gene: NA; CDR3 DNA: TGTGCCAGCAGTGGGGCTCCCAGCTCCTACAATGAGCAGTTCTTC; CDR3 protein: CASSGAPSSYNEQFF
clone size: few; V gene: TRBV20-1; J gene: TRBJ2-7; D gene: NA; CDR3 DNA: TGCAGTGCTAATCTGCCAGCCAGCTCCTACGAGCAGTACTTC; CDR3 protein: CSANLPASSYEQYF
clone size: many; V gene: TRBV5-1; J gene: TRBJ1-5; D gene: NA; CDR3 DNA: TGCGCCAGCAGCTTGGGGGTCCCGAATCAGCCCCAGCATTTT; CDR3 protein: CASSLGVPNQPQHF
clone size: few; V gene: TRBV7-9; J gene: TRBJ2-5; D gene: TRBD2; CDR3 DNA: TGTGCCAGCACCCCTAGGGGACTAGCGTCGAATGAGCAGTACTTC; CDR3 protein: CASTPRGLASNEQYF
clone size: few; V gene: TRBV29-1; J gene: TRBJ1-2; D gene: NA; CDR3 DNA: TGCAGCGTTGAATCCGGGGCCGGCTACACCTTC; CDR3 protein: CSVESGAGYTF
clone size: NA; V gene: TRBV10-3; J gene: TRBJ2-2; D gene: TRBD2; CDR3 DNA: TGTGCCATCAGTGTACGGGATAGCGGGGGACTAAGGGGGGAGCTGTTTTTT; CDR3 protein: CAISVRDSGGLRGELFF
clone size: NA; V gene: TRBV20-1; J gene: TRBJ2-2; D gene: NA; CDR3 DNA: TGCAGTGCTAGAGTTCTGGGGAACACCGGGGAGCTGTTTTTT; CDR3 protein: CSARVLGNTGELFF
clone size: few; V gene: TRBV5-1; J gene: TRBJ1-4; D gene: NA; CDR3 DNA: TGCGCCAGCAGCTTGAGGGGCTTTGGGGAAAAACTGTTTTTT; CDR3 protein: CASSLRGFGEKLFF
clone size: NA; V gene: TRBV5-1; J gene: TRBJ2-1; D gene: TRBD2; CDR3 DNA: TGCGCCAGCAGCTTGGCGCTAGCGGGAGGTGAATCGCAGTTCTTC; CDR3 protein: CASSLALAGGESQFF
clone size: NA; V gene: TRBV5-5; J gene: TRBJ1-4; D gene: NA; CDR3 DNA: TGTGCCAGCAGCTCCCGTGCAAATGAAAAACTGTTTTTT; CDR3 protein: CASSSRANEKLFF
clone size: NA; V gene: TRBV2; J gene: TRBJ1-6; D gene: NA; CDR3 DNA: TGTGCCAGCAGTCGGCAGGACCATTCACCCCTCCACTTT; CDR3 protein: CASSRQDHSPLHF
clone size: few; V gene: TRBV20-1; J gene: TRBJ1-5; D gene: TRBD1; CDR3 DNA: TGCAGTGCTAGGACAGGGGGCTATAGCAATCAGCCCCAGCATTTT; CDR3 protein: CSARTGGYSNQPQHF
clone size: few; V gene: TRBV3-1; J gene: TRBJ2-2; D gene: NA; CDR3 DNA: TGTGCCAGCAGCCAATCGGTCGGGGAGCTGTTTTTT; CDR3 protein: CASSQSVGELFF
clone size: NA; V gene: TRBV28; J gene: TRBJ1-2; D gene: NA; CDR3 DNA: TGTGCCAGCAGGGACCCCGACCCCAACTATGGCTACACCTTC; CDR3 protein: CASRDPDPNYGYTF
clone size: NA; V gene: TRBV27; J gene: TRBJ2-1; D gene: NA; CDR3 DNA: TGTGCCAGCAGTTTATCTAGCTCCAATGGGCAGTTCTTC; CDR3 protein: CASSLSSSNGQFF
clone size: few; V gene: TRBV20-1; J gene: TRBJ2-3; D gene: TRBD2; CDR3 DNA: TGCAGTGCTAGTATGAGCGGGGGAATGGATACGCAGTATTTT; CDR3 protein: CSASMSGGMDTQYF
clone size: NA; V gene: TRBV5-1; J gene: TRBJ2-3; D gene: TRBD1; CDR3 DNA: TGCGCCAGCAGACCCGACAGGGGTGGCACAGATACGCAGTATTTT; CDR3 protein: CASRPDRGGTDTQYF
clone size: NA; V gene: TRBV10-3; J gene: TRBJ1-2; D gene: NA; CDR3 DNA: TGTGCCATCAGTGCGGACAGCCACTATGGCTACACCTTC; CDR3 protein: CAISADSHYGYTF
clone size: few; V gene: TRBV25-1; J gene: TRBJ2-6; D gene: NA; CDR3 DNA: TGTGCCAGCGGCATTACTGGGGCCAACGTCCTGACTTTC; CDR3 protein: CASGITGANVLTF
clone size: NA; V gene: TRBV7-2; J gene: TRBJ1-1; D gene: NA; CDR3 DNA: TGTGCCAGCAGACCAGGGAGTGGGGGGGTGAACACTGAAGCTTTCTTT; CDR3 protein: CASRPGSGGVNTEAFF
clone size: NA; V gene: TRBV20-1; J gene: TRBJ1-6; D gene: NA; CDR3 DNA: TGCAGTGTATTCGACGGGGGAGATCCACCCCTCCACTTT; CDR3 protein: CSVFDGGDPPLHF
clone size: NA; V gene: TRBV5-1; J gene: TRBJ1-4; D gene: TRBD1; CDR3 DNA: TGCGCCAGCAGCCCGATCTGGGACAGGGGAATGAGGAAACTGTTTTTT; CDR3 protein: CASSPIWDRGMRKLFF
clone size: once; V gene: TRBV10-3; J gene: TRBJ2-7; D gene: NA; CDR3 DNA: TGTGCCATCGGTACCGCCTCCGAGCAGTACTTC; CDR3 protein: CAIGTASEQYF
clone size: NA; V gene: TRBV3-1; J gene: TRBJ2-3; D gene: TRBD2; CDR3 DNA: TGTGCCAGCAGCCAGGAAACCGGGACTAGAGGAGATACGCAGTATTTT; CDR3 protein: CASSQETGTRGDTQYF